The present entry profiles one T cell receptor beta chain with its context. The record originates from a study of blood T cell repertoires in COVID-19. The wider study: The United States, Italy and Spain supplied acute and convalescent COVID-19 samples.

Germline CDR1 SGHRS, CDR2 YFSETQ. The CDR3 spans 14 residues. V lost 1 base, J lost 2 bases, and 9 bases lay in between. This table comes from immunoSEQ multiplex PCR, and its TCRdb copy is limited to in-frame clones, with some not included. The table includes about 80,000 clones, around 69% detected once. The origin of this receptor is a man between 65 and 85 years old with active or convalescent COVID-19. Sequences were obtained from peripheral blood. The gene calls are TRBV5-1 and TRBJ1-2, with D perhaps matching TRBD1 (5 bases). This CDR3 is CASSLLQANYGYTF. CDR3 coding DNA: TGCGCCAGCAGCTTGCTACAGGCGAACTATGGCTACACCTTC.